These 31 T cell receptor beta chains were all obtained from the same sample, sequenced in a study of brain T cells in children with intractable seizures. Produced via immunoSEQ multiplex PCR; TCRdb's table is partial and in-frame only. The table shows roughly 110,000 clones, with 85% to 95% occurring only once. Sequencing used peripheral blood, obtained at surgery. These receptors were taken from a boy under two years old with hemimegalencephaly and intractable seizures.

The chain has TRBV4-1 and TRBJ2-7, with D tentatively TRBD1 or TRBD2 (5 bases each). V shed 4 bases and J shed 2 bases, with 15 bases lying between them. The CDR3 contains 15 residues. Germline V gene sequence: CDR1 MGHRA, CDR2 YSYEKL. The CDR3 DNA is TGCGCCAGCAGCCCCAAGGCAGGGACCCCCTACGAGCAGTACTTC. The encoded protein is CASSPKAGTPYEQYF.

This clone has just one count. The CDR3 here is CASSYSEVPDYGYTF. The CDR3 region has the DNA TGTGCCAGCAGTTACTCGGAAGTGCCCGACTATGGCTACACCTTC. The rearrangement joins TRBV6-5 to TRBJ1-2, with D unresolved. The CDR3 contains 15 residues. Deletions cut 0 bases from V and 3 bases from J, with 11 bases between. Germline V gene lookup returns CDR1 MNHEY and CDR2 SVGAGI.

The V call is TRBV15, the J call TRBJ2-3, with 8 bases lining up with TRBD2. V lost 0 bases to trimming and J lost 4 bases; unmatched junction nucleotides: 3. The CDR3 sequence is 15 residues long. CDR1 is LNHNV, CDR2 YYDKDF, per germline (reference sequence). The CDR3 DNA follows: TGTGCCACCAGCAGAGATGGGACTAGTTCAGATACGCAGTATTTT. Translating gives CATSRDGTSSDTQYF.

The chain joins TRBV18 to TRBJ2-1; 11 nucleotides agree with TRBD2. Germline V gene lookup returns CDR1 KGHSH and CDR2 LQKENI. With 4 bases clipped from V and 4 bases from J, the junction kept 3 bases outside the gene matches. CDR3 length: 15 residues. The CDR3 coding sequence is TGTGCCAGCTCACTAGCGGGAGGGCCGTACAATGAGCAGTTCTTC. Its protein product is CASSLAGGPYNEQFF.

The chain carries TRBV4-3 and TRBJ1-1, with 8 bases matching TRBD1. Germline-derived CDR1 and CDR2 are LGHNA and YSLEER. Trimming removed 1 base from V and 11 bases from J; junction bases left unmatched: 6. The CDR3 totals 13 residues. In nucleotides, the CDR3 is TGCGCCAGCAGCCAAGCCGACAGGGGTAGGGCTTTCTTT. Protein product: CASSQADRGRAFF.

The chain recombines TRBV10-2 with TRBJ1-2; TRBD1 aligns across 9 bases. J was trimmed by 2 bases and V by 6 bases; bases with no gene match: 10. This CDR3 comprises 16 residues. Looked up from germline, CDR1 is WSHSY and CDR2 is SAAADI. DNA of the CDR3: TGCGCCAGCAGCAACTATCGAGACAGGGGGAACTATGGCTACACCTTC. Translated: CASSNYRDRGNYGYTF.

V is TRBV7-3 and J is TRBJ2-7; 9 nucleotides line up with TRBD2. The CDR3 consists of 14 residues. V lost 2 bases to trimming and J lost 5 bases; unmatched junction nucleotides: 4. Germline CDR1 reads SGHTA; CDR2 reads FQGTGA. CDR3 bases: TGTGCCAGCAGCTTAGATAGCGGGAGCCACGAGCAGTACTTC. Translating gives CASSLDSGSHEQYF.

The chain uses TRBV7-6 and TRBJ2-7, with 7 bases that match TRBD2. Germline CDR1 is SGHVS and CDR2 is FNYEAQ. Germline trimming cut 0 bases from V and 2 bases from J; bases unmatched to any gene: 4. The CDR3 sequence is 15 residues long. The CDR3 here is CASSLAGGGAYEQYF. DNA for the CDR3: TGTGCCAGCAGCTTAGCGGGGGGGGGTGCCTACGAGCAGTACTTC.

The chain couples TRBV27 to TRBJ1-3, with D maybe TRBD1 (5 bases). Trimming cost V 6 bases and J 5 bases, with 17 bases left between them. This CDR3 spans 15 amino acids. In germline, CDR1 is MNHEY, CDR2 SMNVEV (reference sequence). The CDR3 sequence is CASRPRGGGRNTIYF. CDR3 DNA: TGTGCCAGCAGACCCCGTGGGGGAGGGAGAAACACCATATATTTT.

The chain employs TRBV9 and TRBJ2-4; 7 bases map to TRBD1. CDR1 and CDR2 (germline): SGDLS, YYNGEE. CDR3 length: 20 residues. V was clipped by 0 bases and J by 0 bases; unmatched bases: 15. CDR3 DNA: TGTGCCAGCAGCGTAGGACAGGGTTTTTCCCCCTCCCTAGCCAAAAACATTCAGTACTTC. This sequence encodes CASSVGQGFSPSLAKNIQYF.

The J gene is TRBJ1-1, the V gene TRBV5-1, with a weak D call TRBD1 (6 bases). This CDR3 is 14 amino acids long. The germline V gene has CDR1 SGHRS and CDR2 YFSETQ. V lost 4 bases, J lost 4 bases, and 14 bases lay in between. CDR3 nucleotide sequence: TGCGCCAGCAGCGTGTCACAGGGTGGCACTGAAGCTTTCTTT. It translates to CASSVSQGGTEAFF.

The chain combines TRBV2 with TRBJ1-4, with D perhaps matching TRBD1 (5 bases). The V gene lost 8 bases and the J gene lost 1 base, with 14 bases spanning the gap. Germline CDR1 reads SNHLY; CDR2 reads FYNNEI. The CDR3 extends over 15 amino acids. CDR3 sequence (DNA): TGTGCCAGCCGCAGGGAAGGACTAACTAATGAAAAACTGTTTTTT. Translation gives CASRREGLTNEKLFF.

This clone was detected only once. This chain links TRBV6-2 or TRBV6-3 with TRBJ1-5; TRBD1 matches at 9 bases. The CDR3 has 16 amino acids. Germline values: CDR1 MNHEY, CDR2 SVGEGT. V gave up 6 bases and J gave up 6 bases; unmatched junction bases: 12. The CDR3 coding sequence is TGTGCCAGCAGCGACGGGGGGACAGGGAGTAGTCAGCCCCAGCATTTT. The encoded protein is CASSDGGTGSSQPQHF.

The chain carries TRBV9 and TRBJ2-2, with a tentative D call TRBD2 (5 bases). The V gene's germline CDR1 is SGDLS and CDR2 YYNGEE. Trimming cost V 2 bases and J 8 bases, with 13 bases left between them. This CDR3 has 14 amino acids. CDR3 DNA: TGTGCCAGCAGCGTTAGCGTTACCCGGGGGGAGCTGTTTTTT. It specifies CASSVSVTRGELFF.

The chain couples TRBV15 to TRBJ2-1; D is unresolved. Germline CDR1 LNHNV, CDR2 YYDKDF (reference sequence). Trimming pared 0 bases from V and 10 bases from J, leaving 13 bases between. The CDR3 has 14 residues. CDR3 sequence (DNA): TGTGCCACCAGCAGAGATCGTATAGCCGGGGAGCAGTTCTTC. Translating it yields CATSRDRIAGEQFF.

The V and J genes are TRBV28 and TRBJ1-6; TRBD1 agrees at 9 bases. CDR3 length: 15 amino acids. The trim removed 9 bases at V and 9 bases at J, leaving 12 bases unmatched. CDR1 is MDHEN, CDR2 SYDVKM, per germline. This CDR3 reads CASRMSWDRASPLHF. Written as DNA, the CDR3 is TGTGCCAGTAGAATGTCATGGGACAGGGCTTCACCCCTCCACTTT.

This rearrangement joins TRBV28 to TRBJ2-5; perhaps TRBD1 as D (6 bases). Trimming removed 5 bases from V and 2 bases from J, with 12 bases in between. The CDR3 runs 14 residues. Germline-derived CDR1 and CDR2 are MDHEN and SYDVKM. CDR3 region: CASSPEDSQETQYF. CDR3 nucleotide sequence: TGTGCCAGCAGTCCCGAGGACAGTCAAGAGACCCAGTACTTC.

The chain joins TRBV7-3 to TRBJ2-1; D tentatively reads TRBD1 or TRBD2 (6 bases each). The germline gives CDR1 SGHTA, CDR2 FQGTGA. CDR3 size: 17 residues. V was trimmed by 5 bases and J by 7 bases, leaving 24 bases between them. The CDR3 is CASSRPRGTGEGNEQFF. The CDR3 DNA sequence: TGTGCCAGCAGCCGACCCAGGGGAACGGGAGAGGGGAATGAGCAGTTCTTC.

V is TRBV5-4 and J is TRBJ2-1; 11 nucleotides align to TRBD2. This CDR3 comprises 15 residues. V gave up 4 bases and J gave up 7 bases; unmatched junction bases: 7. In germline, CDR1 is SGHNT, CDR2 YYREEE (reference sequence). CDR3: CASSLELAGANEQFF. CDR3 DNA: TGTGCCAGCAGCCTCGAACTAGCGGGAGCTAATGAGCAGTTCTTC.

This chain uses TRBV11-2 with TRBJ2-5; 8 positions match TRBD2. The CDR3 is 15 amino acids. Losses at the gene ends were 2 bases for V and 5 bases for J; bases not matched to a gene: 7. Germline assignment: CDR1 SGHAT and CDR2 FQNNGV. The CDR3 reads CASSLLGLAGETQYF. The CDR3 region has the DNA TGTGCCAGCAGCTTACTCGGACTAGCCGGGGAGACCCAGTACTTC.

The chain has TRBV7-9 and TRBJ1-2; D is unresolved. V was cut by 5 bases and J by 3 bases, with 16 bases left in between. The CDR3 contains 15 residues. CDR1 and CDR2 from the germline V gene are SEHNR and FQNEAQ (reference sequence). The CDR3 DNA reads as TGTGCCAGCAGCCCCCCCCCTGGTATGGACTATGGCTACACCTTC. It codes for CASSPPPGMDYGYTF.

This chain connects TRBV7-9 to TRBJ1-2; D remains unclear. V lost 2 bases to trimming and J lost 2 bases, with 3 bases between them. In germline, CDR1 is SEHNR, CDR2 FQNEAQ (reference sequence). CDR3 length: 12 residues. This CDR3 reads CASSLQNYGYTF. In DNA, the CDR3 is TGTGCCAGCAGCTTACAAAACTATGGCTACACCTTC.

The gene calls are TRBV5-1 and TRBJ1-3; D uncertain. The V and J ends lost 0 bases and 4 bases respectively, with 11 bases between them. The CDR3 is made up of 15 amino acids. Germline V gene sequence: CDR1 SGHRS, CDR2 YFSETQ. CDR3 nucleotides: TGCGCCAGCAGCTTGGCCCCTATAACCGGAAACACCATATATTTT. Translation: CASSLAPITGNTIYF.

V is TRBV29-1 and J is TRBJ2-1; perhaps TRBD2 as D (5 bases). Trimming shortened V by 2 bases and J by 6 bases, and 17 bases separated the two germline ends. The CDR3 totals 15 residues. Germline V gene lookup returns CDR1 SQVTM and CDR2 ANQGSEA. The CDR3 DNA reads as TGCAGCGTTGAATGGGTTAGCGAGAAGGCCAATGAGCAGTTCTTC. Its translation is CSVEWVSEKANEQFF.

DNA of the CDR3: TGTGCCAGCGACCCACGGGGAACGCCCAACTATGGCTACACCTTC. Its translation: CASDPRGTPNYGYTF. The rearrangement joins TRBV28 to TRBJ1-2; D is ambiguous. V was trimmed by 8 bases and J by 2 bases, leaving 18 bases between them. CDR1 is MDHEN and CDR2 is SYDVKM in the germline V gene. The CDR3 runs 15 residues.

This clone was recorded only once. The chain joins TRBV13 to TRBJ2-7; tentative D call: TRBD2 (6 bases). In germline, CDR1 is PRHDT, CDR2 FYEKMQ (reference sequence). V dropped 3 bases and J dropped 7 bases, with 13 bases sitting between them. There are 13 residues in the CDR3. The CDR3 is CASSLQRALEQYF. The CDR3 DNA is TGTGCCAGCAGCTTGCAGCGGGCCTTGGAGCAGTACTTC.

This clone was recorded only once. The V gene is TRBV29-1, the J gene TRBJ2-3; weak D call: TRBD1 (5 bases). With 7 bases removed from V and 6 bases from J, the gap between germline ends came to 11 bases. Germline CDR1 SQVTM, CDR2 ANQGSEA. The CDR3 is 11 residues long. The CDR3 is CSANPGDTQYF. DNA for the CDR3: TGCAGCGCGAATCCAGGGGATACGCAGTATTTT.

DNA for the CDR3: TGTGCCTGGGCGGGACAGGGTTCAATAGGAGCTTTCTTT. Translating gives CAWAGQGSIGAFF. This rearrangement joins TRBV30 to TRBJ1-1; 9 positions agree with TRBD1. V lost 5 bases, J lost 10 bases, and 11 bases stayed unmatched. Germline assignment: CDR1 GTSNPN and CDR2 SVGIG (reference sequence). CDR3 length equals 13 residues.

This chain links TRBV5-4 with TRBJ2-5; D not resolved. V was trimmed by 0 bases and J by 2 bases, leaving 5 bases between them. CDR1 and CDR2 (germline): SGHNT, YYREEE (reference sequence). The CDR3 is made up of 13 amino acids. Here the CDR3 DNA reads TGTGCCAGCAGCTTGGGCGTACAAGAGACCCAGTACTTC. Its translation: CASSLGVQETQYF.

V is TRBV4-3 and J is TRBJ2-4; D call uncertain. Germline assignment: CDR1 LGHNA and CDR2 YSLEER. This CDR3 spans 13 amino acids. Trimming cost V 0 bases and J 9 bases, with 9 bases left between them. This chain's CDR3 is CASSQDRPTIQYF. CDR3 DNA sequence: TGCGCCAGCAGCCAAGATCGCCCGACCATTCAGTACTTC.

V is TRBV27 and J is TRBJ2-3; D may be TRBD2 (6 bases). This CDR3 has 15 amino acids. The V and J ends lost 2 bases and 0 bases respectively, with 9 bases between them. Germline CDR1 is MNHEY and CDR2 is SMNVEV (reference sequence). CDR3 in DNA: TGTGCCAGCAGTTTAATGGGGACTAGCACAGATACGCAGTATTTT. Encoded protein: CASSLMGTSTDTQYF.